This entry describes one T cell receptor beta chain. Antigen specificity is unknown. The germline CDR1 and CDR2 sequences are SGHNT and YYREEE (reference sequence). The CDR3 has 16 amino acids. Germline trimming cut 0 bases from V and 0 bases from J; bases unmatched to any gene: 2. The data originate from a study of shared clonotypes between healthy human individuals. The wider study: Researchers drew samples from a couple of women and a few men aged 18 to 49. Three CD4 naive, three CD4 memory, two CD8 naive and one CD8 memory plate were used per donor. Study results and limitations: Of the naive CD4 clonotypes, about 5.4% were shared across a handful of donors. Though the depth was large, rarefaction showed that sorted-subset sequencing was incomplete.

TCRdb keeps only in-frame clones here, not all; method: immunoSEQ multiplex PCR. The table records around 1.1 million clones, around 77% of them present only once. This clonotype was obtained from a man in his late teens or twenties in good health. Some clones in this sample may be carry-over from other donors' samples. The specimen was memory CD4+ T cells from PBMCs. Subset in this sample: CD45RA-negative fraction. The gene calls are TRBV5-4 and TRBJ2-1; the match to TRBD1 covers 8 bases. CDR3 in DNA: TGTGCCAGCAGCTTGGGGACAGGGACCTCCTACAATGAGCAGTTCTTC. Translating gives CASSLGTGTSYNEQFF.